Listed below are T cell receptor beta chains from one sample, sequenced in a study of CD8+ T cells in alopecia areata. TCRdb's table, derived via immunoSEQ multiplex PCR, lists solely in-frame clones and lacks some. The sample lists approximately 42,000 clones, roughly 65% occurring once. The sequenced sample was CD8+ T cells sorted from blood, obtained at week 4, from a patient treated with tofacitinib. These receptor sequences come from a human donor with alopecia areata. The CDR3 runs from the conserved cysteine through the conserved F or W. D genes are given only for firm matches. Rows may omit the clone size; those that give it use once, few, many or a size class.

D gene	CDR3 length	V gene	J gene	clone size	CDR3 protein	CDR3 DNA
-	13	TRBV30	TRBJ1-1	-	CAWSVERNTEAFF	TGTGCCTGGAGTGTAGAAAGGAACACTGAAGCTTTCTTT
-	15	TRBV5-1	TRBJ1-6	few	CASSSDAGYNSPLHF	TGCGCCAGCAGCTCCGATGCAGGGTATAATTCACCCCTCCACTTT
-	10	TRBV29-1	TRBJ1-2	few	CSVVDNGYTF	TGCAGCGTTGTGGATAATGGCTACACCTTC
-	11	TRBV6-6	TRBJ2-5	-	CASSYGETQYF	TGTGCCAGCAGTTATGGAGAGACCCAGTACTTC
TRBD1	14	TRBV27	TRBJ2-7	-	CASSLTGTGHEQYF	TGTGCCAGCAGTTTAACCGGGACAGGGCACGAGCAGTACTTC
TRBD1	14	TRBV27	TRBJ2-2	-	CASSPPTGAGELFF	TGTGCCAGCAGTCCGCCGACAGGGGCCGGGGAGCTGTTTTTT
-	14	TRBV27	TRBJ2-1	-	CASSVGSSYNEQFF	TGTGCCAGCAGTGTGGGGAGCTCCTACAATGAGCAGTTCTTC
TRBD1	12	TRBV4-2	TRBJ1-1	-	CASSPGTAEAFF	TGTGCCAGCAGCCCAGGGACAGCTGAAGCTTTCTTT
-	15	TRBV27	TRBJ2-6	-	CASSLLSSGANVLTF	TGTGCCAGCAGTTTATTATCCTCTGGGGCCAACGTCCTGACTTTC
-	13	TRBV11-2	TRBJ1-3	few	CASSDSSGNTIYF	TGTGCCAGCAGCGACAGCTCTGGAAACACCATATATTTT
-	12	TRBV29-1	TRBJ2-7	few	CSVEEERAEQYF	TGCAGCGTTGAAGAGGAGAGGGCCGAGCAGTACTTC
-	17	TRBV4-3	TRBJ1-1	-	CASSQDRAEGPLGEAFF	TGCGCCAGCAGCCAAGATCGGGCCGAGGGCCCCCTGGGTGAAGCTTTCTTT
-	11	TRBV30	TRBJ1-1	-	CAWSVEGEAFF	TGTGCCTGGAGTGTCGAGGGTGAAGCTTTCTTT
TRBD2	15	TRBV30	TRBJ2-2	-	CAWKEGTRNTGELFF	TGTGCCTGGAAAGAGGGGACTAGAAACACCGGGGAGCTGTTTTTT
-	12	TRBV19	TRBJ2-5	-	CASSMDYSTQYF	TGTGCCAGTAGTATGGACTACAGCACCCAGTACTTC
-	16	TRBV4-1	TRBJ2-1	few	CASSQVPGVTYNEQFF	TGCGCCAGCAGCCAAGTACCGGGGGTGACCTACAATGAGCAGTTCTTC
-	14	TRBV4-1	TRBJ2-7	-	CASSQVSDAYEQYF	TGCGCCAGCAGCCAAGTGTCGGACGCCTACGAGCAGTACTTC
-	13	TRBV7-9	TRBJ2-7	-	CASSRPDRDEQYF	TGTGCCAGCAGTCGACCCGACAGAGACGAGCAGTACTTC
-	17	TRBV7-3	TRBJ2-6	-	CASSLRGDSSGANVLTF	TGTGCCAGCAGCCTAAGGGGTGATAGCTCTGGGGCCAACGTCCTGACTTTC
-	15	TRBV4-3	TRBJ1-5	-	CASSQDRAGNQPQHF	TGCGCCAGCAGCCAAGATAGGGCAGGCAATCAGCCCCAGCATTTT
TRBD1	15	TRBV5-1	TRBJ2-7	-	CASSPDRGRLHEQYF	TGCGCCAGCAGCCCGGACAGGGGGCGCCTCCACGAGCAGTACTTC
TRBD1	14	TRBV6-5	TRBJ2-1	-	CASGTGGIHNEQFF	TGTGCCAGCGGGACAGGGGGAATACACAATGAGCAGTTCTTC
-	17	TRBV29-1	TRBJ2-6	-	CSVEFPGVVSGANVLTF	TGCAGCGTTGAGTTTCCAGGGGTTGTCTCTGGGGCCAACGTCCTGACTTTC
-	15	TRBV29-1	TRBJ2-5	-	CSVEYPGDSSETQYF	TGCAGCGTTGAGTATCCAGGGGATTCTTCAGAGACCCAGTACTTC
-	12	TRBV5-1	TRBJ2-1	once	CASSLGDLGQFF	TGCGCCAGCAGCTTGGGGGATTTGGGGCAGTTCTTC
-	11	TRBV30	TRBJ1-2	-	CAWREGYGYTF	TGTGCCTGGCGGGAGGGCTATGGCTACACCTTC
TRBD1	14	TRBV29-1	TRBJ1-1	-	CSVEEGTVGLEAFF	TGCAGCGTTGAAGAGGGGACAGTGGGCCTAGAAGCTTTCTTT
TRBD1	13	TRBV7-9	TRBJ2-1	few	CASRTSGGYEQFF	TGTGCCAGCAGGACCTCAGGGGGCTATGAGCAGTTCTTC
TRBD1	18	TRBV7-2	TRBJ2-1	-	CASSLVGFGTARYNEQFF	TGTGCCAGCAGCTTAGTTGGATTTGGGACAGCTAGATACAATGAGCAGTTCTTC
TRBD2	18	TRBV4-3	TRBJ2-4	once	CASSQDRLAGAFKNIQYF	TGCGCCAGCAGCCAAGATCGACTAGCGGGGGCCTTCAAAAACATTCAGTACTTC
-	14	TRBV29-1	TRBJ2-7	-	CSATSRLDPYEQYF	TGCAGCGCGACGTCCAGGCTAGACCCCTACGAGCAGTACTTC
TRBD1	15	TRBV27	TRBJ1-1	-	CASSSPGQGNTEAFF	TGTGCCAGCAGTTCGCCGGGACAGGGGAACACTGAAGCTTTCTTT
TRBD1	15	TRBV4-3	TRBJ1-5	few	CASSQRTGGNQPQHF	TGCGCCAGCAGCCAACGTACAGGGGGCAATCAGCCCCAGCATTTT
TRBD1	14	TRBV7-2	TRBJ1-2	-	CASSLRTGKDGYTF	TGTGCCAGCAGCTTGAGGACAGGGAAGGATGGCTACACCTTC
-	15	TRBV4-3	TRBJ1-2	-	CASSQERGGYYGYTF	TGCGCCAGCAGCCAAGAAAGGGGGGGTTACTATGGCTACACCTTC
-	12	TRBV2	TRBJ2-1	-	CASSEGSDEQFF	TGTGCCAGCAGCGAGGGGAGCGATGAGCAGTTCTTC
TRBD2	14	TRBV25-1	TRBJ2-1	-	CASSSGGAHNEQFF	TGTGCCAGCAGTAGCGGGGGGGCCCACAATGAGCAGTTCTTC
-	13	TRBV6-5	TRBJ1-1	-	CASVGTSLSEAFF	TGTGCCAGCGTTGGGACATCGCTTTCTGAAGCTTTCTTT
TRBD2	13	TRBV29-1	TRBJ2-1	-	CSGSGGPLNEQFF	TGCAGCGGTAGCGGGGGGCCGTTAAATGAGCAGTTCTTC
-	12	TRBV25-1	TRBJ2-7	-	CASSTGSYEQYF	TGTGCCAGCAGTACAGGCTCCTACGAGCAGTACTTC
-	12	TRBV12-5	TRBJ1-1	-	CASGTEGREAFF	TGTGCTAGTGGTACGGAGGGGAGGGAAGCTTTCTTT
-	15	TRBV18	TRBJ2-1	few	CASSPAGSPYNEQFF	TGTGCCAGCTCCCCGGCAGGGAGCCCCTACAATGAGCAGTTCTTC
-	13	TRBV30	TRBJ2-7	-	CAWGTDPSYEQYF	TGTGCCTGGGGGACGGATCCTTCCTACGAGCAGTACTTC
TRBD2	16	TRBV14	TRBJ2-2	-	CASSQGLATNTGELFF	TGTGCCAGCAGCCAGGGACTAGCCACGAACACCGGGGAGCTGTTTTTT
TRBD1	17	TRBV7-2	TRBJ2-6	many	CASSFTGQGAGANVLTF	TGTGCCAGCAGCTTTACTGGACAGGGGGCTGGGGCCAACGTCCTGACTTTC
-	15	TRBV2	TRBJ2-3	-	CASSEGFTSTDTQYF	TGTGCCAGCAGTGAAGGCTTTACTAGCACAGATACGCAGTATTTT
-	14	TRBV7-9	TRBJ2-3	-	CASSSPGITDTQYF	TGTGCCAGCAGCTCCCCGGGTATCACAGATACGCAGTATTTT